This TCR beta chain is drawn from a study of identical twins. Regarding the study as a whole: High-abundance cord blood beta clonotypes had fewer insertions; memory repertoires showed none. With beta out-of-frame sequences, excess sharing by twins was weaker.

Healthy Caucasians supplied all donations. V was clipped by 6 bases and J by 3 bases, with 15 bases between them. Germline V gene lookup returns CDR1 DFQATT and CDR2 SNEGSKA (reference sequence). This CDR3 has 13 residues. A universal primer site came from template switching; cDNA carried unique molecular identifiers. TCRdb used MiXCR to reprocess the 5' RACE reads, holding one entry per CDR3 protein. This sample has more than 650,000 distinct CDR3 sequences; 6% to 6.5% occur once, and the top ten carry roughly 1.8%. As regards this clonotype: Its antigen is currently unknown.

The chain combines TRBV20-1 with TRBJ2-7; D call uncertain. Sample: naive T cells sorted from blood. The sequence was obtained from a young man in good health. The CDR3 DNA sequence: TGCAGTGCCCCCTCGGGCGGATACTACGAGCAGTACTTC. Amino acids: CSAPSGGYYEQYF.